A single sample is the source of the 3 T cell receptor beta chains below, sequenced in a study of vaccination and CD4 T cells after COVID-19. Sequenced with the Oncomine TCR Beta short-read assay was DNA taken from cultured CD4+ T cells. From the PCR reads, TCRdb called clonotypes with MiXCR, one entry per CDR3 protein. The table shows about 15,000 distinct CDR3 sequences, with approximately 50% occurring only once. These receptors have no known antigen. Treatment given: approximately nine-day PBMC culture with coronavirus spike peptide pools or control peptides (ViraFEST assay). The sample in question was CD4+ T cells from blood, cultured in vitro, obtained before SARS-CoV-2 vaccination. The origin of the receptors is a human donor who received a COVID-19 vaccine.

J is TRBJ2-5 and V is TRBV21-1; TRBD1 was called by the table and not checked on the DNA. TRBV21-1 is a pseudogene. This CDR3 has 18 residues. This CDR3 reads CASSKGGSRQGRRETQYF. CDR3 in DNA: TGTGCCAGCAGCAAAGGGGGTTCAAGACAGGGACGTAGAGAGACCCAGTACTTC.

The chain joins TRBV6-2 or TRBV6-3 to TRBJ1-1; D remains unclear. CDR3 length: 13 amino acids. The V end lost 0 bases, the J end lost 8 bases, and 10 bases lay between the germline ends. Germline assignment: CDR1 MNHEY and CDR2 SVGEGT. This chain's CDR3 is CASSYSIEGEAFF. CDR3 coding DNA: TGTGCCAGCAGTTACTCGATAGAGGGCGAAGCTTTCTTT.

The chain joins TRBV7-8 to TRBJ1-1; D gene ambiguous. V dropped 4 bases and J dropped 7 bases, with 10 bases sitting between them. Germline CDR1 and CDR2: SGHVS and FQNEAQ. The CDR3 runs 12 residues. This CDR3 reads CASSSRTHEAFF. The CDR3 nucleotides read TGTGCCAGCAGCTCCAGGACGCATGAAGCTTTCTTT.